Sequencing of this TCR beta chain was carried out in a study of cytomegalovirus exposure and HLA in healthy donors. This clone came up once. The assay was immunoSEQ multiplex PCR, and TCRdb's table has in-frame clones only and misses some. The sample contains some 140,000 clones, roughly 79% of which appear only once. There are 16 residues in the CDR3. Germline CDR1 is LGHNA and CDR2 is YNFKEQ. V was clipped by 1 base and J by 8 bases, with 17 bases between them. The sample was PBMCs. This sequence originates from a man younger than 40 in good health and CMV-seropositive. The chain combines TRBV4-2 with TRBJ1-4; D call uncertain. The CDR3 DNA reads as TGTGCCAGCAGCCAAGTATCTGACCGGGTGAGGGAAAAACTGTTTTTT. This sequence encodes CASSQVSDRVREKLFF.